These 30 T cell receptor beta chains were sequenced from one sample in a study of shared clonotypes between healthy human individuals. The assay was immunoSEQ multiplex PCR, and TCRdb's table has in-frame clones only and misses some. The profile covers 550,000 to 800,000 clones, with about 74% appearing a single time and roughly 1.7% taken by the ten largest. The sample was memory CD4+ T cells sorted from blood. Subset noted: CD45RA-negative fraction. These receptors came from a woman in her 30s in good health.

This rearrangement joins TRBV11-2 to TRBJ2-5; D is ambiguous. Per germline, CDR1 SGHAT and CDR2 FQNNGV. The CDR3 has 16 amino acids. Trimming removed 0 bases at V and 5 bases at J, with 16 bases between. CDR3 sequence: CASSLDQASRAETQYF. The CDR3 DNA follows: TGTGCCAGCAGCTTAGATCAAGCGAGTAGGGCGGAGACCCAGTACTTC.

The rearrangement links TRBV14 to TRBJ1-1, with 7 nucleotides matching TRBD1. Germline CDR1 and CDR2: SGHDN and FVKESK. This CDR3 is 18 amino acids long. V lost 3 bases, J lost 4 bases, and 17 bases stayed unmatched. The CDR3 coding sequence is TGTGCCAGCAGCCACCGCCTAATCGCCCGGACAGGTACCACTGAAGCTTTCTTT. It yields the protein CASSHRLIARTGTTEAFF.

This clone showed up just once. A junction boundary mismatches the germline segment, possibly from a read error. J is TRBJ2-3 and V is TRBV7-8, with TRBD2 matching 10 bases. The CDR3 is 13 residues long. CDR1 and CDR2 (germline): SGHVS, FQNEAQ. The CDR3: CASSFRESSGSHF. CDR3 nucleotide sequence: TGTGCCAGCAGCTTCCGGGAGTCTAGCGGGAGTCATTTT.

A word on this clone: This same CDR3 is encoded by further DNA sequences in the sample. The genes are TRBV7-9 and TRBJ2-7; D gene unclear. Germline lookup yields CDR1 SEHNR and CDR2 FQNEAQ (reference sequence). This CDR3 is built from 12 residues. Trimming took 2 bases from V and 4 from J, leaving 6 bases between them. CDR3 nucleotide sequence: TGTGCCAGCAGCTTATTCCCATACGAGCAGTACTTC. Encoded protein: CASSLFPYEQYF.

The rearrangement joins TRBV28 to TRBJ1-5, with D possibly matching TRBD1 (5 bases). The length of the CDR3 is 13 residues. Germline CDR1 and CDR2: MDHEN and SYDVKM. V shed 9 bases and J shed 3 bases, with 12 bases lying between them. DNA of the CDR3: TGTGCCAGTCAGACAGACCTCAATCAGCCCCAGCATTTT. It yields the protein CASQTDLNQPQHF.

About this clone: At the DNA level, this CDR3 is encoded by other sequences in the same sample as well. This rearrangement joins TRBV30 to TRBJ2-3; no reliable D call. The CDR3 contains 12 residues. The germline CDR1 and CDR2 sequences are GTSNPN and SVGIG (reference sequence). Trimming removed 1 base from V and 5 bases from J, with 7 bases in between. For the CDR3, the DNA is TGTGCCTGGAGTGGCAGTGGAGATACGCAGTATTTT. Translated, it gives CAWSGSGDTQYF.

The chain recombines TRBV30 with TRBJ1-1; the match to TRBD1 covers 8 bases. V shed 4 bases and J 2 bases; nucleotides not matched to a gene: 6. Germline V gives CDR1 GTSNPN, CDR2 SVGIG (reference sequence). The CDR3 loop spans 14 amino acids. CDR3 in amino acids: CAWKETGGNTEAFF. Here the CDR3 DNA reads TGTGCCTGGAAGGAAACAGGGGGAAACACTGAAGCTTTCTTT.

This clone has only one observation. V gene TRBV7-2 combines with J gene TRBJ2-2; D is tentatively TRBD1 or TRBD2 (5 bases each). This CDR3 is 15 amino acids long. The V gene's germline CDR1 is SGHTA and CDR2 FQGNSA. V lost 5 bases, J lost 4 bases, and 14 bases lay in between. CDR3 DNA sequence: TGTGCCAGCAGCAAAAAGGTGGGGACCACCGGGGAGCTGTTTTTT. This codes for CASSKKVGTTGELFF. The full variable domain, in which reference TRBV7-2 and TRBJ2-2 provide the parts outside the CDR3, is GAGVSQSPSNKVTEKGKDVELRCDPISGHTALYWYRQSLGQGLEFLIYFQGNSAPDKSGLPSDRFSAERTGGSVSTLTIQRTQQEDSAVYLCASSKKVGTTGELFFGEGSRLTVL.

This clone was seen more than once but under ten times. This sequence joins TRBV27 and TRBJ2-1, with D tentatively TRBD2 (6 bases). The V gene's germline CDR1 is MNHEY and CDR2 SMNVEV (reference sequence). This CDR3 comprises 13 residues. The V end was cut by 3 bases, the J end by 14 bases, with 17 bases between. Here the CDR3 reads CASSLTEDYIKFF. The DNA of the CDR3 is TGTGCCAGCAGTTTGACCGAGGACTATATTAAGTTCTTC.

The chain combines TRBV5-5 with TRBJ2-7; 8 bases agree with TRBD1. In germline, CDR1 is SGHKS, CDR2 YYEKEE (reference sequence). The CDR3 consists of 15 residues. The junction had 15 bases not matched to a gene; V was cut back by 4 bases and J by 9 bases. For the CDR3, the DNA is TGTGCCAGCAGCCCGGGGACAGGTATTTGGTTAGGGCAGTACTTC. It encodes CASSPGTGIWLGQYF.

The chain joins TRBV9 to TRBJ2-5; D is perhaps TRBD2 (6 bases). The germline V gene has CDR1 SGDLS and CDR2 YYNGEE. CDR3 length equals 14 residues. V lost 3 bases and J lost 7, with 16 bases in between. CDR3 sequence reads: CASSETSWGGTQYF. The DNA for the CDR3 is TGTGCCAGCAGCGAGACCAGTTGGGGAGGGACCCAGTACTTC.

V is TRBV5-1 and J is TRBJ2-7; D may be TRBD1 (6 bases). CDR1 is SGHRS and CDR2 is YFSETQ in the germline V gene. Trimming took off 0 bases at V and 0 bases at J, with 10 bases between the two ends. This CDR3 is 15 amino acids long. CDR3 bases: TGCGCCAGCAGCTTGGCCAGGGGAGTCTCCTACGAGCAGTACTTC. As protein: CASSLARGVSYEQYF.

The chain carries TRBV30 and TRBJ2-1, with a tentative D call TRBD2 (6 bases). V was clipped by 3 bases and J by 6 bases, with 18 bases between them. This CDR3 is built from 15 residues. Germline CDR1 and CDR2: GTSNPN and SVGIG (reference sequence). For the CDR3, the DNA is TGTGCCTGGAGGGGCGGGACCCAATATTTCAATGAGCAGTTCTTC. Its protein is CAWRGGTQYFNEQFF.

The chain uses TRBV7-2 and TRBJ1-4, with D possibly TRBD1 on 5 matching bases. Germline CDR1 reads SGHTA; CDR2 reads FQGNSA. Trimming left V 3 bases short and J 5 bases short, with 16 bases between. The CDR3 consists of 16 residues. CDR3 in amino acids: CASSFGGHGGNEKLFF. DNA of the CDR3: TGTGCCAGCAGCTTCGGGGGTCATGGAGGGAATGAAAAACTGTTTTTT.

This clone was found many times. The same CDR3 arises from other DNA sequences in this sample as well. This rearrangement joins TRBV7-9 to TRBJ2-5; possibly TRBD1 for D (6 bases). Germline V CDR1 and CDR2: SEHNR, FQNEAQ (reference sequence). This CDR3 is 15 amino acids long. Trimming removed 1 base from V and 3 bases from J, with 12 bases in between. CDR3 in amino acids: CASSLEWTEEETQYF. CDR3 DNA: TGTGCCAGCAGCTTAGAGTGGACAGAAGAAGAGACCCAGTACTTC.

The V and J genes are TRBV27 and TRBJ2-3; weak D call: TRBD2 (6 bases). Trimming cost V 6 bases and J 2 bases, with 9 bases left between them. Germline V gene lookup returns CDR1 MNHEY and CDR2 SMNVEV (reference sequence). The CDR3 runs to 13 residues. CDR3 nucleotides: TGTGCCAGCAGCCCGGGGGTCACAGATACGCAGTATTTT. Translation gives CASSPGVTDTQYF.

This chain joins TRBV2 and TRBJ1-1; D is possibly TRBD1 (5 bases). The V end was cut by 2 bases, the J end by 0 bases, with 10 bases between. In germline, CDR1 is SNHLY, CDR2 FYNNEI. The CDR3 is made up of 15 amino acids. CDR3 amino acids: CASSEQGPMNTEAFF. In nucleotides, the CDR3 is TGTGCCAGCAGTGAACAGGGACCTATGAACACTGAAGCTTTCTTT.

The CDR3 DNA is TGTGCCGCAGCCCCTAGCGGGAGTTACGAGCAGTACTTC. It is translated as CAAAPSGSYEQYF. The chain combines TRBV11-1 with TRBJ2-7; 10 bases map to TRBD2. Unmatched junction bases numbered 8, after V lost 11 bases and J lost 4 bases. Germline V gene lookup returns CDR1 SGHAT and CDR2 FQDESV (reference sequence). The CDR3 is 13 amino acids. The whole variable domain, remainder taken from reference TRBV11-1 and TRBJ2-7, is EAEVAQSPRYKITEKSQAVAFWCDPISGHATLYWYRQILGQGPELLVQFQDESVVDDSQLPKDRFSAERLKGVDSTLKIQPAELGDSAMYLCAAAPSGSYEQYFGPGTRLTVT.

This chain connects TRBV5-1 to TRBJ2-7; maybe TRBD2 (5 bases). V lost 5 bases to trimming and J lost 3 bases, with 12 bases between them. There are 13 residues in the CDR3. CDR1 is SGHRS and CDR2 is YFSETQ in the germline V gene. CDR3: CASRGSSGYEQYF. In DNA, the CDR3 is TGCGCCAGCAGGGGGAGCAGTGGCTACGAGCAGTACTTC.

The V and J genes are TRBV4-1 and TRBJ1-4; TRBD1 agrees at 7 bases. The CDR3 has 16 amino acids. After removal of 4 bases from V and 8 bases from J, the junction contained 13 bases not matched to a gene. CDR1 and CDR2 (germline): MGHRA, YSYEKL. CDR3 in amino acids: CASSPTGKGFGEKLFF. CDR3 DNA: TGCGCCAGCAGCCCGACAGGGAAAGGATTTGGGGAAAAACTGTTTTTT.

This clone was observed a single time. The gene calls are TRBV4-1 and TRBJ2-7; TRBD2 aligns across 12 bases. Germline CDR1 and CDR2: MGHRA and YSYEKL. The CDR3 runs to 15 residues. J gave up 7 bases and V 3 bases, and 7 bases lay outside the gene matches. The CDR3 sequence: CASSHRLAGEREQYF. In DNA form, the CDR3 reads TGCGCCAGCAGCCACCGACTAGCGGGAGAACGGGAGCAGTACTTC.

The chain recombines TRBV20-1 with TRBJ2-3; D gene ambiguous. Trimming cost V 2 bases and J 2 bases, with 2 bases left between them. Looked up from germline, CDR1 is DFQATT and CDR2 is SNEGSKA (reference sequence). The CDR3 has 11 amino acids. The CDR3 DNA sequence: TGCAGTGCTAGACTCACAGATACGCAGTATTTT. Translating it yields CSARLTDTQYF.

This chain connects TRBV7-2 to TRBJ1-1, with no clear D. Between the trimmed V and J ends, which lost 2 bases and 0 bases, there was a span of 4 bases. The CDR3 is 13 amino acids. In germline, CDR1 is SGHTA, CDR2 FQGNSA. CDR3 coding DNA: TGTGCCAGCAGCTTAAGACTGAACACTGAAGCTTTCTTT. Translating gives CASSLRLNTEAFF.

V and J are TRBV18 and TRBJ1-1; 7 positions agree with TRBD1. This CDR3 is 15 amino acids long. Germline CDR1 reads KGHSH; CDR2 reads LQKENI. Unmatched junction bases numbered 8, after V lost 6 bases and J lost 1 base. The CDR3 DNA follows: TGTGCCAGCTCTCCCGACAGGGCAAGGAACACTGAAGCTTTCTTT. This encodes CASSPDRARNTEAFF.

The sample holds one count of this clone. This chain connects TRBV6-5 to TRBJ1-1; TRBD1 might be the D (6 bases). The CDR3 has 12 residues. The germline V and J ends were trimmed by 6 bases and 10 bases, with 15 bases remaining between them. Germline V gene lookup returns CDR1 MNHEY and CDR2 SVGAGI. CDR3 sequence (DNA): TGTGCCAGCAGCCTCGACAGGAGGGTAGCTTTCTTT. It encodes CASSLDRRVAFF.

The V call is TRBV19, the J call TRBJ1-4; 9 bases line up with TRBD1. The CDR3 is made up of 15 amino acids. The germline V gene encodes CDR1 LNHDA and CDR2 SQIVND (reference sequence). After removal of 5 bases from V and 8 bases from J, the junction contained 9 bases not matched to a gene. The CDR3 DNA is TGTGCCAGTAGTGCCTCCGGGACAGGGTGGGAAAAACTGTTTTTT. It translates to CASSASGTGWEKLFF.

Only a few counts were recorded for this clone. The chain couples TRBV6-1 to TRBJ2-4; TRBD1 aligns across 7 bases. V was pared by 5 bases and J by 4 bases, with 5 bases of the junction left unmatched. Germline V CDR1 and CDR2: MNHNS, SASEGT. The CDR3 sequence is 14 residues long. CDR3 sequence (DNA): TGTGCCAGCAGTTCCCGACAGGGTAAAAACATTCAGTACTTC. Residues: CASSSRQGKNIQYF.

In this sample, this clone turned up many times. As DNA, the CDR3 is TGTGCCAGCAATGACCTAGCGGGAGGGCCGAATGAGCAGTTCTTC. Its translation is CASNDLAGGPNEQFF. J is TRBJ2-1 and V is TRBV6-1, with TRBD2 identical over 12 bases. This CDR3 has 15 residues. Germline V gives CDR1 MNHNS, CDR2 SASEGT. With V trimmed by 7 bases and J by 7 bases, 8 bases remained unmatched.

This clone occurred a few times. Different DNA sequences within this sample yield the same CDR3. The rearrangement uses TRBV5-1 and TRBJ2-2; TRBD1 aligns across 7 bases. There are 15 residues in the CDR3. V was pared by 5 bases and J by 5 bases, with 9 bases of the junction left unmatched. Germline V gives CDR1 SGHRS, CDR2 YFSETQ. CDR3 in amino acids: CASSSGTEGTGELFF. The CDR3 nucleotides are TGCGCCAGCAGTTCCGGGACAGAAGGTACCGGGGAGCTGTTTTTT.

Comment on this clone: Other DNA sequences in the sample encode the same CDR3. CDR3 DNA: TGTGCCAGCAGTTCGGGACTAGCGGGAGGTTACGAGCAGTACTTC. Protein: CASSSGLAGGYEQYF. J is TRBJ2-7 and V is TRBV28; 15 nucleotides align to TRBD2. There are 15 residues in the CDR3. Per the germline V gene, CDR1 is MDHEN and CDR2 is SYDVKM. V was clipped by 4 bases and J by 4 bases; unmatched bases: 2.